The 17 T cell receptor beta chains presented below share a single source sample, sequenced in a study of control samples from healthy donors and cancer patients. Sequencing was performed with immunoSEQ multiplex PCR; in TCRdb, only in-frame clones are kept and a portion is missing. The data contain almost 85,000 clones, around 94% of them singletons. The sample consisted of blood. Receptors were obtained from a woman aged 18-29 years in good health.

The chain carries TRBV6-5 and TRBJ2-7, with 9 nucleotides matching TRBD1. CDR3 size: 14 residues. With V trimmed by 6 bases and J by 6 bases, 9 bases remained unmatched. The germline CDR1 and CDR2 sequences are MNHEY and SVGAGI. CDR3 protein: CASSGGQGRTEQYF. CDR3 nucleotide sequence: TGTGCCAGCAGCGGGGGACAGGGACGAACCGAGCAGTACTTC.

The CDR3 protein is CASSQEGEPYNEQFF. The CDR3 bases are TGTGCCAGCAGCCAGGAGGGGGAACCTTACAATGAGCAGTTCTTC. This sequence joins TRBV7-9 and TRBJ2-1; D might be TRBD1 or TRBD2, each matching 6 bases. Per germline, CDR1 SEHNR and CDR2 FQNEAQ (reference sequence). This CDR3 region has 15 residues. Trimming removed 5 bases at V and 4 bases at J, with 15 bases between.

The chain has TRBV6-2 or TRBV6-3 and TRBJ2-1; D gene ambiguous. Germline CDR1 is MNHEY and CDR2 is SVGEGT. The CDR3 loop spans 14 amino acids. V was trimmed by 2 bases and J by 6 bases, leaving 11 bases between them. The chain's CDR3 is CASSYQPPGNEQFF. The CDR3, as DNA: TGTGCCAGCAGTTACCAACCCCCCGGCAATGAGCAGTTCTTC.

V gene TRBV6-5 combines with J gene TRBJ2-7; no clear D gene. Trimming stripped 8 bases from V and 6 bases from J, with 14 bases between. The CDR3 sequence is 12 residues long. In germline, CDR1 is MNHEY, CDR2 SVGAGI. Here the CDR3 DNA reads TGTGCCAGCGATGCGGACGGGCCCGAGCAGTACTTC. This sequence encodes CASDADGPEQYF.

This chain uses TRBV29-1 with TRBJ2-7; 10 bases fit TRBD2. This CDR3 region has 15 residues. After removal of 2 bases from V and 4 bases from J, the junction contained 8 bases not matched to a gene. CDR1 and CDR2 from the germline V gene are SQVTM and ANQGSEA. CDR3 sequence reads: CSVEISASGGYEQYF. The CDR3 nucleotides read TGCAGCGTTGAAATTTCGGCTAGCGGGGGTTACGAGCAGTACTTC.

The rearrangement uses TRBV4-1 and TRBJ2-7; 7 nucleotides line up with TRBD1. V was clipped by 1 base and J by 4 bases; unmatched bases: 7. Germline V CDR1 and CDR2: MGHRA, YSYEKL. The CDR3 is 15 amino acids. CDR3 nucleotides: TGCGCCAGCAGCCAAGTACCGGGACAGTCATACGAGCAGTACTTC. As protein: CASSQVPGQSYEQYF.

This chain uses TRBV19 with TRBJ2-3; the D is unclear. CDR3 length: 17 amino acids. Germline V gene lookup returns CDR1 LNHDA and CDR2 SQIVND (reference sequence). V lost 3 bases and J lost 4, with 20 bases in between. As DNA, the CDR3 is TGTGCCAGTAGTATTCACCCCAGTTTTTCCGTGGCAGATACGCAGTATTTT. Translation: CASSIHPSFSVADTQYF.

Only one count was recorded for this clone. The J gene is TRBJ2-2, the V gene TRBV7-9; no firm D call. V shed 2 bases and J shed 6 bases, with 4 bases lying between them. The CDR3 contains 12 residues. Germline lookup yields CDR1 SEHNR and CDR2 FQNEAQ (reference sequence). CDR3 in DNA: TGTGCCAGCAGCTTACCCCCCGGGGAGCTGTTTTTT. Translation: CASSLPPGELFF.

J is TRBJ2-3 and V is TRBV20-1; 8 bases line up with TRBD1. This CDR3 contains 14 residues. The V gene's germline CDR1 is DFQATT and CDR2 SNEGSKA (reference sequence). The V gene end was trimmed by 3 bases and the J gene end by 3 bases; junction bases not matched to a gene: 5. The CDR3: CSASTGGWTDTQYF. CDR3 DNA: TGCAGTGCTAGTACAGGGGGGTGGACAGATACGCAGTATTTT.

V is TRBV6-4 and J is TRBJ1-5, with no clear D. Between the trimmed V and J ends, which lost 0 bases and 7 bases, there was a span of 10 bases. Germline V gene data show CDR1 as MRHNA and CDR2 as SNTAGT. The CDR3 length is 14 residues. The CDR3, as DNA: TGTGCCAGCAGTGACTCGAGCGATCAGCAGCCCCAGCATTTT. Translation: CASSDSSDQQPQHF.

The chain uses TRBV19 and TRBJ2-7; D tentatively fits TRBD1 or TRBD2 (5 bases each). Per germline, CDR1 LNHDA and CDR2 SQIVND (reference sequence). The CDR3 length is 13 residues. Trimming took off 9 bases at V and 0 bases at J, with 12 bases between the two ends. CDR3: CASARETSYEQYF. The CDR3 DNA is TGTGCCAGCGCCAGGGAGACCTCCTACGAGCAGTACTTC.

V and J are TRBV7-9 and TRBJ2-7, with D unresolved. Germline values: CDR1 SEHNR, CDR2 FQNEAQ (reference sequence). CDR3 length equals 12 residues. V lost 1 base and J 0 bases, leaving 1 base between the germline ends. Written as DNA, the CDR3 is TGTGCCAGCAGCTTAGGCTCCTACGAGCAGTACTTC. This encodes CASSLGSYEQYF.

The chain links TRBV4-3 to TRBJ2-1, with 10 nucleotides matching TRBD1. After removal of 0 bases from V and 5 bases from J, the junction contained 1 base not matched to a gene. Germline CDR1 LGHNA, CDR2 YSLEER. The CDR3 has 15 amino acids. The CDR3 loop is CASSQEGTGDNEQFF. The CDR3 region has the DNA TGCGCCAGCAGCCAAGAAGGGACAGGGGACAATGAGCAGTTCTTC.

This chain connects TRBV5-1 to TRBJ2-7; 9 bases agree with TRBD1. V lost 6 bases to trimming and J lost 6 bases; unmatched junction nucleotides: 13. CDR3 size: 15 residues. Germline CDR1 is SGHRS and CDR2 is YFSETQ. In nucleotides, the CDR3 is TGCGCCAGCACCCGTACTGGGACAGGGTATGGCGAGCAGTACTTC. Its protein product is CASTRTGTGYGEQYF. The full variable domain, completed using reference TRBV5-1 and TRBJ2-7, is KAGVTQTPRYLIKTRGQQVTLSCSPISGHRSVSWYQQTPGQGLQFLFEYFSETQRNKGNFPGRFSGRQFSNSRSEMNVSTLELGDSALYLCASTRTGTGYGEQYFGPGTRLTVT.

The gene calls are TRBV7-2 and TRBJ2-5; no definite D call. V was shortened by 4 bases and J by 2 bases, with 14 bases between the two germline ends. This CDR3 is built from 15 residues. Germline V gene sequence: CDR1 SGHTA, CDR2 FQGNSA. This CDR3 is CASSSPGATQETQYF. DNA for the CDR3: TGTGCCAGCAGCTCCCCGGGTGCAACACAAGAGACCCAGTACTTC. Full variable domain (outside the CDR3, taken from reference TRBV7-2 and TRBJ2-5): GAGVSQSPSNKVTEKGKDVELRCDPISGHTALYWYRQSLGQGLEFLIYFQGNSAPDKSGLPSDRFSAERTGGSVSTLTIQRTQQEDSAVYLCASSSPGATQETQYFGPGTRLLVL.

The J gene is TRBJ2-1, the V gene TRBV9; 7 nucleotides align to TRBD2. With 0 bases clipped from V and 0 bases from J, the junction kept 3 bases outside the gene matches. The CDR3 is made up of 16 amino acids. Germline V gene lookup returns CDR1 SGDLS and CDR2 YYNGEE. This chain's CDR3 is CASSVAGRSSYNEQFF. CDR3 DNA sequence: TGTGCCAGCAGCGTAGCCGGGAGGAGCTCCTACAATGAGCAGTTCTTC.

The gene calls are TRBV10-1 and TRBJ1-1, with 7 bases identical to TRBD1. Germline V gives CDR1 WNHNN, CDR2 SYGVQD (reference sequence). CDR3 length: 15 amino acids. The V segment lost 6 bases and the J segment 6 bases; nucleotides outside the gene matches: 13. The CDR3 nucleotides are TGCGCCAGCAGCGAGAATACCGGGACAGCGGCTGAAGCTTTCTTT. Its protein is CASSENTGTAAEAFF.